Listed here are 14 T cell receptor beta chains from one sample, sequenced in a study of PD-1 blockade in classical Hodgkin lymphoma. Every patient relapsed after autologous stem cell transplantation, and brentuximab vedotin exposure varied. Sequenced by immunoSEQ multiplex PCR; TCRdb stores in-frame clones only, minus some. Here the sample spans 50,000 to 75,000 clones, around nine tenths being singletons. This sample comprised peripheral blood mononuclear cells (PBMCs), obtained before the second cycle of nivolumab. The receptors here all came from a human donor with classical Hodgkin lymphoma.

The rearrangement joins TRBV5-1 to TRBJ1-1; D call uncertain. The germline gives CDR1 SGHRS, CDR2 YFSETQ. The V end was cut by 4 bases, the J end by 1 base, with 14 bases between. CDR3 length: 15 residues. CDR3 sequence reads: CASSHHGETNTEAFF. As DNA, the CDR3 is TGCGCCAGCAGCCACCACGGAGAGACGAACACTGAAGCTTTCTTT.

Remarks on this clone: Other DNA sequences of this sample code for an identical CDR3. The chain uses TRBV5-1 and TRBJ2-2; D uncertain. The CDR3 runs to 14 residues. CDR1 is SGHRS and CDR2 is YFSETQ in the germline V gene. Trimming removed 0 bases at V and 1 base at J, with 4 bases between. As DNA, the CDR3 is TGCGCCAGCAGCTTGGCCGGGAACACCGGGGAGCTGTTTTTT. Translated: CASSLAGNTGELFF.

The chain links TRBV5-1 to TRBJ2-5; D is tentatively TRBD1 or TRBD2 (5 bases each). The germline V and J ends were trimmed by 1 base and 4 bases, with 14 bases remaining between them. Germline CDR1 reads SGHRS; CDR2 reads YFSETQ. CDR3 length: 15 amino acids. CDR3 coding DNA: TGCGCCAGCAGCTTGCCGACGGGGCAGGGAGAGACCCAGTACTTC. It translates to CASSLPTGQGETQYF. The full variable domain, completed using reference TRBV5-1 and TRBJ2-5, is KAGVTQTPRYLIKTRGQQVTLSCSPISGHRSVSWYQQTPGQGLQFLFEYFSETQRNKGNFPGRFSGRQFSNSRSEMNVSTLELGDSALYLCASSLPTGQGETQYFGPGTRLLVL.

V and J are TRBV19 and TRBJ2-7; 9 bases fit TRBD2. The CDR3 spans 14 residues. V lost 7 bases, J lost 7 bases, and 11 bases stayed unmatched. Looked up from germline, CDR1 is LNHDA and CDR2 is SQIVND (reference sequence). The CDR3 DNA reads as TGTGCCAGTAACCCGGAGCGGGGGGCGGGTGAGCAGTACTTC. Translation gives CASNPERGAGEQYF.

V usage is TRBV2 and J usage is TRBJ2-3; 9 bases match TRBD2. The germline gives CDR1 SNHLY, CDR2 FYNNEI. This CDR3 region has 16 residues. V lost 3 bases to trimming and J lost 0 bases; unmatched junction nucleotides: 4. The CDR3 DNA sequence: TGTGCCAGCAGTGAGGTAGCGGGGGTGAGCACAGATACGCAGTATTTT. This translates into CASSEVAGVSTDTQYF.

The rearrangement links TRBV6-6 to TRBJ1-6, with D hard to call. The CDR3 runs 14 residues. Germline CDR1 MNHNY, CDR2 SVGAGI (reference sequence). V gave up 6 bases and J gave up 9 bases, with 15 bases separating them. CDR3 sequence: CASSLVGFGSPLHF. DNA for the CDR3: TGTGCCAGCAGCCTCGTCGGTTTCGGTTCACCCCTCCACTTT.

V is TRBV6-5 and J is TRBJ2-1, with D possibly matching TRBD1 (6 bases). Trimming cost V 6 bases and J 9 bases, with 15 bases left between them. This CDR3 is built from 13 residues. Germline assignment: CDR1 MNHEY and CDR2 SVGAGI. The CDR3 is CASRSTGSLEQFF. The CDR3, as DNA: TGTGCCAGCAGGTCGACAGGAAGTCTTGAGCAGTTCTTC.

This rearrangement joins TRBV4-1 to TRBJ1-5; no definite D call. Germline CDR1 reads MGHRA; CDR2 reads YSYEKL. The length of the CDR3 is 14 residues. The germline V and J ends were trimmed by 0 bases and 3 bases, with 6 bases remaining between them. The CDR3 DNA reads TGCGCCAGCAGCCAAGATCGGCACAATCAGCCCCAGCATTTT. It is translated as CASSQDRHNQPQHF.

V and J are TRBV27 and TRBJ1-6; TRBD1 might be the D (5 bases). This CDR3 spans 14 amino acids. Between the trimmed V and J ends, which lost 4 bases and 14 bases, there was a span of 18 bases. Germline V CDR1 and CDR2: MNHEY, SMNVEV (reference sequence). The CDR3 DNA is TGTGCCAGCAGTTCTCTCTACGGGGGTTCGGCCCTCCACTTT. Translation: CASSSLYGGSALHF.

The V and J genes are TRBV7-2 and TRBJ1-2; 8 bases fit TRBD1. CDR1 is SGHTA and CDR2 is FQGNSA in the germline V gene. The CDR3 runs 14 residues. V lost 2 bases and J lost 7; bases outside the gene matches: 6. In DNA form, the CDR3 reads TGTGCCAGCAGCTTATCAGGGGGCGCGGGTGGCTACACCTTC. Encoded protein: CASSLSGGAGGYTF.

The genes are TRBV4-1 and TRBJ1-1, with D hard to call. The CDR3 sequence is 14 residues long. CDR1 is MGHRA and CDR2 is YSYEKL in the germline V gene. V was pared by 5 bases and J by 6 bases, with 16 bases between. CDR3 DNA sequence: TGCGCCAGCAGCACCCGGAGGGATTCGGCTGAAGCTTTCTTT. This codes for CASSTRRDSAEAFF.

The rearrangement links TRBV28 to TRBJ1-4, with 10 bases identical to TRBD1. CDR3 length equals 15 residues. Trimming removed 7 bases from V and 9 bases from J; junction bases left unmatched: 11. Per the germline V gene, CDR1 is MDHEN and CDR2 is SYDVKM. CDR3 in amino acids: CASNLSGTGVKKLFF. The CDR3 bases are TGTGCCAGCAATCTATCCGGGACAGGGGTAAAAAAACTGTTTTTT.

The chain employs TRBV5-1 and TRBJ2-2, with D possibly TRBD2 on 6 matching bases. V was cut by 0 bases and J by 0 bases, with 6 bases left in between. Germline V gene sequence: CDR1 SGHRS, CDR2 YFSETQ. The CDR3 length is 15 residues. The CDR3 loop reads CASSLAGANTGELFF. CDR3 in DNA: TGCGCCAGCAGCTTGGCGGGGGCGAACACCGGGGAGCTGTTTTTT.

The chain links TRBV6-5 to TRBJ2-5; a weak D match, TRBD1 (6 bases). CDR3 length: 15 amino acids. Germline V gives CDR1 MNHEY, CDR2 SVGAGI. The V end was cut by 2 bases, the J end by 4 bases, with 14 bases between. CDR3: CASSYGDTGRETQYF. For the CDR3, the DNA is TGTGCCAGCAGTTACGGGGATACAGGGAGAGAGACCCAGTACTTC.